The 22 T cell receptor beta chains listed next were all sequenced from one sample in a study of T-cell reconstitution after alpha-beta-depleted transplantation in children. Library preparation (for TCRbeta) was performed with unique molecular identifiers. TCRdb independently ran MiXCR on the PCR reads; one entry per CDR3 protein. The table has 7,000 to 9,500 distinct CDR3 sequences, around 30% seen once. The material was peripheral blood, obtained 60 days after TCRalphabeta/CD19-depleted stem cell transplant. The source is a boy under two years old who had a stem cell transplant for SCID, so the T cells may come from the graft donor.

This CDR3 is CASSHPGQGEETQYF. CDR3 DNA sequence: TGCGCCAGCAGCCACCCGGGACAGGGAGAAGAGACCCAGTACTTC. The gene calls are TRBV4-1 and TRBJ2-5, with 9 bases identical to TRBD1. J gave up 3 bases and V 3 bases, and 5 bases lay outside the gene matches. Germline CDR1 MGHRA, CDR2 YSYEKL. The CDR3 is 15 residues long.

This clonotype was seen a handful of times. The V and J genes are TRBV11-1 and TRBJ1-2; TRBD1 matches 10 bases. The CDR3 consists of 18 residues. V shed 6 bases and J 5 bases; nucleotides not matched to a gene: 18. Germline V gives CDR1 SGHAT, CDR2 FQDESV (reference sequence). The CDR3 DNA reads TGTGCCAGCAGACGCGATTTCGCCGGGACAGGGGTTCAGTATGGCTACACCTTC. Protein: CASRRDFAGTGVQYGYTF.

Relative to its sample, this clonotype is medium-sized. CDR3 nucleotides: TGTGCCAGCAGCTTATTGCAGGGTCCTCAGTATGGGGAGCAGTACTTC. Its translation is CASSLLQGPQYGEQYF. V gene TRBV7-9 combines with J gene TRBJ2-7, with a tentative D call TRBD1 (5 bases). Trimming stripped 2 bases from V and 7 bases from J, with 21 bases between. Germline V lookup: CDR1 SEHNR, CDR2 FQNEAQ (reference sequence). The CDR3 covers 16 residues.

There are many counts of this clonotype. The chain employs TRBV9 and TRBJ1-3, with D hard to call. With 5 bases removed from V and 0 bases from J, the gap between germline ends came to 9 bases. The CDR3 is 14 residues long. Germline CDR1 reads SGDLS; CDR2 reads YYNGEE. The CDR3 nucleotides are TGTGCCAGCAGTCAGACATGCTCTGGAAACACCATATATTTT. Translation gives CASSQTCSGNTIYF. Supplemented by reference TRBV9 and TRBJ1-3, the full variable domain reads DSGVTQTPKHLITATGQRVTLRCSPRSGDLSVYWYQQSLDQGLQFLIQYYNGEERAKGNILERFSAQQFPDLHSELNLSSLELGDSALYFCASSQTCSGNTIYFGEGSWLTVV.

By frequency in the sample, this clonotype is medium-sized. This chain links TRBV18 with TRBJ2-1; 8 positions agree with TRBD2. There are 15 residues in the CDR3. V shed 2 bases, J shed 5 bases, and the junction held 5 bases outside the gene matches. Germline V gene sequence: CDR1 KGHSH, CDR2 LQKENI. CDR3 coding DNA: TGTGCCAGCTCACCAATGGCGGGGGGACACAATGAGCAGTTCTTC. It is translated as CASSPMAGGHNEQFF. Combining the CDR3 with reference TRBV18 and TRBJ2-1 gives the whole variable domain NAGVMQNPRHLVRRRGQEARLRCSPMKGHSHVYWYRQLPEEGLKFMVYLQKENIIDESGMPKERFSAEFPKEGPSILRIQQVVRGDSAAYFCASSPMAGGHNEQFFGPGTRLTVL.

This clonotype was seen at least ten times. The chain combines TRBV7-3 with TRBJ2-2; no clear D. Germline CDR1 and CDR2: SGHTA and FQGTGA. Deletions cut 5 bases from V and 3 bases from J, with 19 bases between. CDR3 length: 17 amino acids. For the CDR3, the DNA is TGTGCCAGCAGCCCGCCACCGCGGCTTGGCGACACCGGGGAGCTGTTTTTT. Its translation is CASSPPPRLGDTGELFF.

By sample share, this clonotype is medium-sized. V and J are TRBV29-1 and TRBJ2-7; D is possibly TRBD2 (7 bases). V shed 4 bases and J shed 3 bases, with 13 bases lying between them. CDR3 size: 13 residues. Germline V lookup: CDR1 SQVTM, CDR2 ANQGSEA. The CDR3 reads CSVGGGGFYEQYF. The CDR3, as DNA: TGCAGCGTTGGGGGCGGGGGCTTCTACGAGCAGTACTTC.

This clonotype counts as medium-sized. The J gene is TRBJ2-5, the V gene TRBV2; no firm D call. The CDR3 totals 12 residues. V was clipped by 8 bases and J by 4 bases, with 11 bases between them. Germline assignment: CDR1 SNHLY and CDR2 FYNNEI. The CDR3 DNA is TGTGCCAGCCGACGGAGAGCAGAGACCCAGTACTTC. Protein sequence: CASRRRAETQYF.

The sample holds many counts of this clonotype. The gene calls are TRBV3-1 and TRBJ1-6; D is unresolved. The CDR3 has 16 amino acids. Trimming shortened V by 0 bases and J by 9 bases, and 15 bases separated the two germline ends. Germline CDR1 LGHDT, CDR2 YNNKEL (reference sequence). The chain's CDR3 is CASSQDKVGRGSPLHF. The CDR3 DNA follows: TGTGCCAGCAGCCAAGATAAGGTTGGGCGAGGTTCACCCCTCCACTTT.

The chain recombines TRBV11-3 with TRBJ2-7; D might be TRBD1 (6 bases). This CDR3 contains 16 residues. The ends were cut back, 5 bases at V and 4 bases at J, with 21 bases in the middle. The germline V gene has CDR1 SGHNT and CDR2 YENEEA. CDR3 region: CASSEGDGALVYEQYF. CDR3 nucleotide sequence: TGTGCCAGCAGCGAGGGGGACGGGGCACTCGTTTACGAGCAGTACTTC.

V and J are TRBV13 and TRBJ2-3, with 7 positions matching TRBD2. Germline V gene sequence: CDR1 PRHDT, CDR2 FYEKMQ (reference sequence). This CDR3 comprises 17 residues. V dropped 5 bases and J dropped 4; count of bases not matched to a gene: 15. The CDR3 sequence is CASSTSWAGGMPDTQYF. CDR3 bases: TGTGCCAGCAGCACCAGCTGGGCCGGGGGGATGCCAGATACGCAGTATTTT.

This clonotype came up many times. The CDR3 coding sequence is TGTGCCAGCAGTTTATTAGGACAGTCGCCTTCCTACGAGCAGTACTTC. Translated, it gives CASSLLGQSPSYEQYF. This chain uses TRBV27 with TRBJ2-7; possible D gene TRBD1, 6 bases. Per the germline V gene, CDR1 is MNHEY and CDR2 is SMNVEV (reference sequence). This CDR3 is built from 16 residues. Trimming stripped 1 base from V and 1 base from J, with 14 bases between.

This clonotype rates as medium-sized (0.01 to 0.1%). The CDR3 reads CASSPPCQGCPNQPQHF. The CDR3 region has the DNA TGTGCCAGCTCACCACCTTGTCAGGGCTGCCCTAATCAGCCCCAGCATTTT. The chain has TRBV18 and TRBJ1-5; the D gene is possibly TRBD1 (5 bases). Germline CDR1 is KGHSH and CDR2 is LQKENI. This CDR3 comprises 17 residues. Trimming stripped 0 bases from V and 4 bases from J, with 16 bases between.

The J gene is TRBJ2-7, the V gene TRBV2, with TRBD2 matching 13 bases. Germline lookup yields CDR1 SNHLY and CDR2 FYNNEI. This CDR3 has 15 residues. V lost 7 bases to trimming and J lost 6 bases; unmatched junction nucleotides: 9. The CDR3 region is CASNTPGTSGVEQYF. The CDR3 DNA is TGTGCCAGCAACACACCCGGGACTAGCGGGGTCGAGCAGTACTTC.

By sample share, this clonotype is medium-sized. The J gene is TRBJ1-1, the V gene TRBV21-1; the D call TRBD1 from the table was never checked on the DNA. TRBV21-1 corresponds to a pseudogene. CDR3 size: 18 residues. This chain's CDR3 is CASSKVWGDRNMNTEAFF. As DNA, the CDR3 is TGTGCCAGCAGCAAAGTCTGGGGAGACAGGAACATGAACACTGAAGCTTTCTTT.

Judged by abundance, this clonotype is medium-sized. The J gene is TRBJ1-2, the V gene TRBV12-3 or TRBV12-4; maybe TRBD1 (5 bases). Trimming took 3 bases from V and 6 from J, leaving 20 bases between them. The CDR3 is 16 residues long. The CDR3 protein is CASSFSWGRQGHGYTF. CDR3 nucleotides: TGTGCCAGCAGTTTTTCGTGGGGCAGGCAAGGACATGGCTACACCTTC.

In this sample, this clonotype is medium-sized. The chain links TRBV7-8 to TRBJ1-2; D not resolved. The ends were cut back, 1 base at V and 5 bases at J, with 14 bases in the middle. CDR1 and CDR2 (germline): SGHVS, FQNEAQ. The CDR3 has 15 residues. CDR3 sequence: CASSLVGGREYGYTF. The CDR3 nucleotides are TGTGCCAGCAGCTTAGTTGGCGGCAGAGAGTATGGCTACACCTTC.

By sample fraction, this clonotype is medium-sized. The rearrangement joins TRBV11-1 to TRBJ2-1; D tentatively reads TRBD1 or TRBD2 (5 bases each). The CDR3 consists of 18 residues. The V end was cut by 2 bases, the J end by 2 bases, with 19 bases between. Germline CDR1 is SGHAT and CDR2 is FQDESV (reference sequence). The CDR3 coding sequence is TGTGCCAGCAGCTTAAGAGGGGCACAGGAGGAGGCCTACAATGAGCAGTTCTTC. As protein: CASSLRGAQEEAYNEQFF.

This clonotype is deemed medium-sized. V and J are TRBV4-2 and TRBJ2-7; D call uncertain. The CDR3 has 17 amino acids. V lost 0 bases and J lost 3, with 18 bases in between. From germline, CDR1 is LGHNA and CDR2 YNFKEQ. DNA for the CDR3: TGTGCCAGCAGCCAAGATTGGGCAGCGAGCATTTTCTACGAGCAGTACTTC. It translates to CASSQDWAASIFYEQYF.

This clonotype has a handful of counts. The V call is TRBV10-3, the J call TRBJ2-1; no clear D gene. The ends were cut back, 0 bases at V and 14 bases at J, with 8 bases in the middle. CDR3 size: 11 residues. The germline CDR1 and CDR2 sequences are ENHRY and SYGVKD. CDR3 nucleotides: TGTGCCATCAGTGAGTCGAAAGTGGAGTTCTTC. It is translated as CAISESKVEFF.

By proportion, this clonotype is medium-sized. The chain couples TRBV12-5 to TRBJ2-7, with a tentative D call TRBD1 (6 bases). The CDR3 runs to 13 residues. Germline CDR1 reads LGHNT; CDR2 reads FRNRAP. V was trimmed by 7 bases and J by 6 bases, leaving 16 bases between them. The CDR3 DNA is TGTGCTAGTGAAGCCGGGACAAGAAGCGAGCAGTACTTC. Protein sequence: CASEAGTRSEQYF.

This clonotype was observed at least ten times. The rearrangement joins TRBV11-3 to TRBJ2-2, with D unresolved. This CDR3 has 17 amino acids. Germline V CDR1 and CDR2: SGHNT, YENEEA. Trimming removed 0 bases at V and 0 bases at J, with 11 bases between. The CDR3 DNA is TGTGCCAGCAGCTTAGATCCGATCCTGACGAACACCGGGGAGCTGTTTTTT. This encodes CASSLDPILTNTGELFF.